The 4 T cell receptor beta chains below all came from one sample that was sequenced in a study of blood T cell repertoires in COVID-19. Assay: immunoSEQ multiplex PCR; the TCRdb copy retains only in-frame clones and omits some. The data hold over 150,000 clones, with 80% to 85% observed a single time. Specimen: peripheral blood. The receptors stem from a woman aged 55 to 70 with acute or convalescent COVID-19.

V gene TRBV4-3 combines with J gene TRBJ2-7; 7 bases map to TRBD1. The CDR3 is 15 amino acids. With 1 base clipped from V and 0 bases from J, the junction kept 3 bases outside the gene matches. Germline V gene lookup returns CDR1 LGHNA and CDR2 YSLEER. The CDR3 sequence is CASSQGQGSSYEQYF. CDR3 coding DNA: TGCGCCAGCAGCCAAGGACAGGGCTCCTCCTACGAGCAGTACTTC.

The rearrangement links TRBV5-1 to TRBJ2-4, with a possible D match to TRBD2 (5 bases). The CDR3 extends over 17 amino acids. The germline V gene encodes CDR1 SGHRS and CDR2 YFSETQ. V gave up 0 bases and J gave up 2 bases, with 15 bases separating them. In DNA form, the CDR3 reads TGCGCCAGCAGCTTGGCCGCCGGGGTCGGGACCAAAAACATTCAGTACTTC. Residues: CASSLAAGVGTKNIQYF.

This chain connects TRBV20-1 to TRBJ2-1; possible D gene TRBD1, 5 bases. Per the germline V gene, CDR1 is DFQATT and CDR2 is SNEGSKA (reference sequence). The CDR3 extends over 12 amino acids. Between the trimmed V and J ends, which lost 3 bases and 7 bases, there was a span of 10 bases. The CDR3 reads CSASQGTNEQFF. Here the CDR3 DNA reads TGCAGTGCTAGTCAGGGCACAAATGAGCAGTTCTTC.

The chain has TRBV5-8 and TRBJ1-1; D is possibly TRBD1 (5 bases). Germline values: CDR1 SGHTS, CDR2 YDEGEE. CDR3 size: 14 residues. V was clipped by 4 bases and J by 4 bases, with 14 bases between them. The CDR3 spells CASSILGVSTEAFF. The CDR3 region has the DNA TGTGCCAGCAGCATTTTAGGGGTTAGCACTGAAGCTTTCTTT.